The clone carrying this T cell receptor beta chain was seen only a few times. Its specificity is not known. The ends lost 3 bases at V and 0 bases at J; junction bases unmatched: 10. The V gene's germline CDR1 is MGHDK and CDR2 SYGVNS. This CDR3 contains 19 residues. PCR was performed a second time for about 7 to 12 cycles using a sample-barcoded 5' primer and a J-beta primer mix. A tag from a template-switch adaptor with 12 random nucleotides marked each cDNA molecule. TCRdb reprocessed the 5' RACE reads with MiXCR, giving one entry per CDR3 protein. The sample carries 1,500,000 or so distinct CDR3 sequences, 40% to 45% recorded once. The sample belongs to a study of blood T cells in healthy people across ages. Background on the study: About one barcoded TCR beta cDNA was captured per two T cells.

Study results and limitations: Lack of knowledge of donor CMV status possibly confounded expanded clonotype changes. Versus aged donors, long-lived donors had higher diversity and more naive CD4+ cells.

The sequencing input was blood. This sequence was found in a woman aged 18-29 years in good health. This chain uses TRBV25-1 with TRBJ2-1; the match to TRBD2 covers 11 bases. The CDR3 region is CASSEAGTSGTSSYNEQFF. In nucleotides, the CDR3 is TGTGCCAGCAGTGAGGCTGGGACTAGCGGCACCAGCTCCTACAATGAGCAGTTCTTC.